This record covers a single T cell receptor beta chain. This clone was picked up a small number of times. Its recognized antigen is unknown. Base qualities are not at hand, and no much larger clone is one base apart. Participants in the prospective study were enrolled through a virtual design, were aged about 18 to 100 years, and lived in roughly 25 United States geographic areas. In the prospective study, cohorts were assigned on the basis of participant-reported clinical history obtained from a screening survey and a study questionnaire. Recovered participants in ImmuneRACE Cohort 3 were defined by two consecutive negative NP/OP PCR tests, clearance by a healthcare professional, or resolution of symptoms. Mobile phlebotomists in the prospective study collected whole blood, serum and a nasopharyngeal or oropharyngeal swab from every participant. Participants in the prospective study had the option to provide additional blood draws and questionnaires over a roughly 2-month period. Before DNA extraction, blood samples from the prospective study were shipped at room temperature or frozen.

The sample comes from a study of blood T cell repertoires in COVID-19 (TCRdb year 2020). About the investigation overall: Collaborator samples came from the United States, Italy and Spain and covered acute and convalescent phases of COVID-19. The material from the prospective study consisted of cDNA or gDNA derived from T cells, B-cell-depleted T cells, or PBMCs. Subjects who had been exposed to COVID-19, were actively infected with it, or had recovered from it provided the deeply sampled blood TCRbeta repertoires that made up the dataset. A freely available public database, intended as a resource for researchers studying the immune response to SARS-CoV-2, is where the repertoires were released. Samples were obtained from the ongoing ImmuneRACE study (first 160 participants) and from some 1,200 subjects provided by 6 global collaborators. Nearly every sample came with metadata listing a de-identified subject ID, COVID-19 status, age in years and sex. Where available, HLA class I and class II types were taken from metadata supplied by the sample provider and were not determined by assay-based typing. Overall study results and their limits: The quantity of clinical and demographic metadata differed by source and by participant and was supplied without curation.

The immunoSEQ Assay, a bias-controlled multiplex PCR, was used to amplify TCRbeta CDR3 regions from genomic DNA. For the original study's pipeline: Nucleated cell counts per sample were estimated from amplification of reference gene primers within the assay. Sequence reads were collapsed and filtered to measure the absolute abundance of every unique TCRbeta CDR3 rearrangement. For each sample, productive Simpson clonality was calculated as the square root of Simpson's diversity index over productive rearrangements. Imported from immuneACCESS, the table was reduced by TCRdb to in-frame sequences with V and J called. These copies leave out some clones; in studies compared against another copy, an unresolved V gene accounts for under half, and the cause of the remainder is not known. V and J calls and clone size follow that table, whereas D and trimming were derived from the DNA. The sample table records approximately 440,000 clones; about 85% of these occur just once. Roughly 0.72% of the sample rests with the top ten.

Sequenced material: PBMCs or T cells enriched from blood (not recorded which). The receptor's source is a woman between 18 and 30 years old who had recovered from COVID-19.

The nucleotides are TGTGCCAGAAGCCCGGACTCCGACATTGGTGAGCAGTTCTTC. This sequence encodes CARSPDSDIGEQFF. The chain employs TRBV7-5 and TRBJ2-1; TRBD2 reflects the table's D call only, with no check against the DNA. TRBV7-5 is listed as a pseudogene. The CDR3 has 14 amino acids, counting the end cysteine and phenylalanine. Only the CDR3 portion is preserved as DNA: 42 bases, with reading frame beginning at the first base.